This entry features one T cell receptor (beta chain) sequence. The data originate from a study of radiotherapy plus CTLA-4 blockade in lung cancer. Study-wide background: Disease control reached 31%, with objective responses in 15% to 20%.

The table came from immunoSEQ multiplex PCR; TCRdb's copy has only in-frame clones and leaves some out. The sample contains around 86,000 clones, less than 90% of which appear only once. This TCR derives from a human donor with non-small cell lung cancer who had stable disease on radiotherapy plus ipilimumab. The source was peripheral blood, collected from a patient treated with radiotherapy plus ipilimumab.

CDR3 DNA: TGCGCCAGCAGCTTTGAGGGGGCGGGTACGCAGTATTTT. Translation: CASSFEGAGTQYF. V gene TRBV5-1 combines with J gene TRBJ2-3; 7 bases fit TRBD1. With V trimmed by 2 bases and J by 8 bases, 5 bases remained unmatched. The CDR3 contains 13 residues. Germline V CDR1 and CDR2: SGHRS, YFSETQ.